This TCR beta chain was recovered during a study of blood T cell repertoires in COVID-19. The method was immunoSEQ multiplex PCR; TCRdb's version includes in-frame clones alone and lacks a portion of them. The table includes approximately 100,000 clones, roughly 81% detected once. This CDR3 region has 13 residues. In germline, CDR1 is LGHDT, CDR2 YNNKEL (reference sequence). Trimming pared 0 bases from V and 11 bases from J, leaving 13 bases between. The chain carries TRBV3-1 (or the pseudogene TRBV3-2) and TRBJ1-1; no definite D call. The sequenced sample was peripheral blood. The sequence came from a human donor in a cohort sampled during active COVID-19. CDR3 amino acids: CASSQDGRSTAFF. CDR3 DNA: TGTGCCAGCAGCCAAGACGGTCGAAGTACCGCTTTCTTT.